The rows below give T cell receptor beta chains drawn from one sample of a study of T-cell memory formation after mild COVID-19. TCRdb re-called the 5' RACE reads through MiXCR, storing one row per CDR3 protein. Here the sample spans some 450,000 distinct CDR3 sequences, under 20% being singletons. The specimen was PBMCs or a T cell subset sorted from them (not recorded which). These receptors came from a young man who had mild COVID-19 (a few samples of this study predate the infection). Cell type and time point are not known. Each CDR3 is given with its conserved first and last residue. Fields, in order: J gene, CDR3 length, V gene, CDR3 protein.

TRBJ2-3 14 TRBV12-3/TRBV12-4 CATRSPGTTDTQYF
TRBJ1-6 13 TRBV6-4 CASSVGFNSPLHF
TRBJ2-5 15 TRBV12-3/TRBV12-4 CASSLTSGGQETQYF
TRBJ1-2 14 TRBV5-1 CASSLAESLYGYTF
TRBJ2-1 15 TRBV2 CASSPTSGGINEQFF
TRBJ1-2 13 TRBV6-5 CASRRQGDHGYTF
TRBJ2-6 15 TRBV6-2/TRBV6-3 CASSRVGSGANVLTF
TRBJ1-2 14 TRBV19 CASRPDRVPYGYTF
TRBJ1-1 12 TRBV19 CASTQGYTEAFF
TRBJ2-2 15 TRBV7-2 CASRVGGVWTGELFF
TRBJ1-2 13 TRBV7-9 CASSLQESYGYTF
TRBJ1-2 14 TRBV20-1 CSARAKGRPDGYTF
TRBJ1-2 14 TRBV5-1 CASSLLDTAHGYTF
TRBJ2-4 15 TRBV5-5 CASSIGGDGRNIQYF
TRBJ2-7 15 TRBV5-1 CASSTWTGVSYEQYF
TRBJ2-6 12 TRBV19 CASSIGANVLTF
TRBJ1-5 15 TRBV7-2 CASSSVGTGDQPQHF
TRBJ1-2 14 TRBV6-6 CASSYLGTIYGYTF
TRBJ1-1 14 TRBV11-2 CASSSQGFNTEAFF
TRBJ1-2 14 TRBV29-1 CSVVAQETNYGYTF
TRBJ2-5 14 TRBV11-2 CASSLVGTQETQYF
TRBJ1-3 14 TRBV11-2 CASSQQFSGNTIYF
TRBJ1-2 14 TRBV5-1 CASTGGRPGSYWTF
TRBJ2-1 16 TRBV9 CASSRTSGTPYNEQFF
TRBJ1-2 15 TRBV4-3 CASSQVPAVNYGYTF
TRBJ2-2 17 TRBV10-3 CAISDRGGQLNTGELFF
TRBJ2-2 17 TRBV5-1 CASSGIAGTTNTGELFF
TRBJ2-1 15 TRBV7-2 CASSLVRGAYNEQFF
TRBJ1-3 15 TRBV6-5 CASRPTGSSGNTIYF
TRBJ2-5 15 TRBV10-3 CAISDAGAYEETQYF
TRBJ2-3 16 TRBV5-1 CASRVRGQSSTDTQYF
TRBJ1-6 15 TRBV5-1 CASSLGVGNNSPLHF
TRBJ2-1 15 TRBV2 CASRQWRGPSNEQFF
TRBJ2-3 12 TRBV12-3/TRBV12-4 CASSVWVDTQYF
TRBJ2-3 13 TRBV29-1 CSVLVVSRDTQYF
TRBJ2-1 13 TRBV6-5 CATSRGTYNEQFF
TRBJ2-2 13 TRBV20-1 CSAPGDYTGELFF
TRBJ1-1 13 TRBV20-1 CSARGGIETEAFF
TRBJ2-5 14 TRBV15 CATSRTGGRETQYF
TRBJ2-7 15 TRBV7-6 CASSLADRAPYEQYF
TRBJ2-3 15 TRBV7-2 CASSFMGGRTDTQYF
TRBJ2-1 12 TRBV5-1 CASSVISGEQFF
TRBJ2-1 15 TRBV10-3 CAISEAGISYNEQFF